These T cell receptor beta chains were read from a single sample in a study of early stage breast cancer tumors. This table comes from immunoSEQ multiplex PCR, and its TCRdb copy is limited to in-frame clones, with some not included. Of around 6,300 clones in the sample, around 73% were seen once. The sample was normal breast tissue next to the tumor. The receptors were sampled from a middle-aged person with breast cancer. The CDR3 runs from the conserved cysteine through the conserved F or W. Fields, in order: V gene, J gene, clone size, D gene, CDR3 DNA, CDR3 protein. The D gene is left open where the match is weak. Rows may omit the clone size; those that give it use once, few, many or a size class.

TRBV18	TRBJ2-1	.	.	TGTGCCAGCTCATCCCGGAGCCCGCTTAGGCCCGAATACAATGAGCAGTTCTTC	CASSSRSPLRPEYNEQFF
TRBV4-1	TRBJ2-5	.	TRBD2	TGCGCCAGCAGCCAAGATCTGCTAGCGGGAGGGGGGGAGACCCAGTACTTC	CASSQDLLAGGGETQYF
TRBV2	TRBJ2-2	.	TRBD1	TGTGCCAGCAGGAGGGAACAGGGGTTGATCACCGGGGAGCTGTTTTTT	CASRREQGLITGELFF
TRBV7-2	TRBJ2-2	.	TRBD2	TGTGCCAGCAGCCAGACTAGCGGGAGTACCGGGGAGCTGTTTTTT	CASSQTSGSTGELFF
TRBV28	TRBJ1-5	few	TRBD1	TGTGCCAGCAGTTCCGGGACAGCTTGGAGTCAGCCCCAGCATTTT	CASSSGTAWSQPQHF
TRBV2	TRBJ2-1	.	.	TGTGCCAGCGCTCGGTACGGGAACGAGCAGTTCTTC	CASARYGNEQFF
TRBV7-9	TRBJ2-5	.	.	TGTGCCAGCAGCCGCTCCTCGGTTTTTGGAGAGACCCAGTACTTC	CASSRSSVFGETQYF
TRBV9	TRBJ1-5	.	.	TGTGCCAGCAGCGTAACATTACAGGGCAATCAGCCCCAGCATTTT	CASSVTLQGNQPQHF
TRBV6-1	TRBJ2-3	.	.	TGTGCCAGCACCCAACTGGGGACAGATACGCAGTATTTT	CASTQLGTDTQYF
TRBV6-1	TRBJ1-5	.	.	TGTGCCAGCAGTGCAGGTAACAATCAGCCCCAGCATTTT	CASSAGNNQPQHF
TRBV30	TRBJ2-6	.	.	TGTGCCTGGAGTGTGGGGGCCGGGGCCAACGTCCTGACTTTC	CAWSVGAGANVLTF
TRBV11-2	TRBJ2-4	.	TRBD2	TGTGCCAGCAGCTTAGATAGCGGGAGGGCCCAACAGTACTTC	CASSLDSGRAQQYF
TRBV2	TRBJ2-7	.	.	TGTGCCAGCAGTGAAGCGCTCGGGCGGACCACCTACGAGCAGTACTTC	CASSEALGRTTYEQYF
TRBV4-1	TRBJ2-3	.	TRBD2	TGCGCCAGCAGCCAACATTCAGCGGGAGGTCCCACAGATACGCAGTATTTT	CASSQHSAGGPTDTQYF
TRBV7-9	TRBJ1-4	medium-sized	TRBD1	TGTGCCAGCAGCTTAACAGGGGGAGGTAGCTCGTCAGAAAAACTGTTTTTT	CASSLTGGGSSSEKLFF
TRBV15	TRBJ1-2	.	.	TGTGCCACCAGCAGCCGGCGCTACGGCGACTATGGCTACACCTTC	CATSSRRYGDYGYTF
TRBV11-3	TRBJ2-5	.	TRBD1	TGTGCCAGCAGCTTAGATCTGGGGACAGCGTACCAAGAGACCCAGTACTTC	CASSLDLGTAYQETQYF
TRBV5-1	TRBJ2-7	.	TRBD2	TGCGCCAGCAGTGGGACTAGCGGGTCCTACGAGCAGTACTTC	CASSGTSGSYEQYF
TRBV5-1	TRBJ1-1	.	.	TGCGCCAGCAGCTTGAGGAGGGGACAATGGGGCACTGAAGCTTTCTTT	CASSLRRGQWGTEAFF
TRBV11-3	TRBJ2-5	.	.	TGTGCCAGCAGCTTGTCCCTAGGAGAGACCCAGTACTTC	CASSLSLGETQYF
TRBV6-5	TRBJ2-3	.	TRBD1	TGTGCCAGCAGTCCGCCGGGACAGGGCACAGATACGCAGTATTTT	CASSPPGQGTDTQYF
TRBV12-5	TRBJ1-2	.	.	TGTGCTAGTGGTTTGGGGTCCATGGGCTCCTATGGCTACACCTTC	CASGLGSMGSYGYTF
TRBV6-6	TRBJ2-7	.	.	TGTGCCAGCAGCCTTACGAGGGCTACCTACGAGCAGTACTTC	CASSLTRATYEQYF
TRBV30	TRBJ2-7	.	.	TGTGCCTGGAGTGAGCTAGCGATTTCGGGAGAGCAGTACTTC	CAWSELAISGEQYF